This T cell receptor (beta chain) comes out of a study of beta chain features in type 1 diabetes. Study-level findings and limits: Any PCR bias toward short templates would affect both groups alike. The study found moderately but significantly shorter TCRB CDR3s in all four CD4+ subsets of Type 1 diabetes patients.

This clone has more than one count but fewer than ten. Its target is unknown. Reverse transcription of all isolated RNA meant that expressed TCRB transcripts were sequenced. Clones were sequenced by immunoSEQ multiplex PCR, and TCRdb holds only the in-frame ones, with some missing. The sample has about 150,000 clones; roughly 10% are singletons. The germline CDR1 and CDR2 sequences are SGHDN and FVKESK. This CDR3 has 18 residues. Trimming took 0 bases from V and 3 from J, leaving 18 bases between them. Sequencing used central memory CD4+ T cells from blood. This TCR derives from a young woman with type 1 diabetes. This chain connects TRBV14 to TRBJ2-1; possibly TRBD1 for D (6 bases). CDR3 region: CASSQDHTRDTLYNEQFF. Written as DNA, the CDR3 is TGTGCCAGCAGCCAAGATCATACCCGGGACACGCTCTACAATGAGCAGTTCTTC.